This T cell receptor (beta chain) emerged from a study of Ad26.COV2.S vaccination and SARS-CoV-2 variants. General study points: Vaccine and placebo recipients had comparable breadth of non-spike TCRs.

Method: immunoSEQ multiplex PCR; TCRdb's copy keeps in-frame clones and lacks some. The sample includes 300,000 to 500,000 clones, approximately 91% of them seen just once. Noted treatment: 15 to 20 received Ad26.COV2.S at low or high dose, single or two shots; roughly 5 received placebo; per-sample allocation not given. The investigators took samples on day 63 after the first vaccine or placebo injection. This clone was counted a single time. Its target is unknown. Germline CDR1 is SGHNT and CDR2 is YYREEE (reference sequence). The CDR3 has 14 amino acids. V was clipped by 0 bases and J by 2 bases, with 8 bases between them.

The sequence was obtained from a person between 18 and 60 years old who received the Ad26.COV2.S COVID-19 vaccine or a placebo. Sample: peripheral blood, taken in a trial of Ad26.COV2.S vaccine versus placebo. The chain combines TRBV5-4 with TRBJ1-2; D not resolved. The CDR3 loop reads CASSLAGNNYGYTF. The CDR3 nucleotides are TGTGCCAGCAGCTTGGCCGGCAACAACTATGGCTACACCTTC.